The 21 T cell receptor beta chains listed next were all sequenced from one sample in a study of blood T cell repertoires in COVID-19. Assay: immunoSEQ multiplex PCR; the TCRdb copy retains only in-frame clones and omits some. In the table there are nearly 250,000 clones, approximately 82% of which are singletons. The sequenced sample was peripheral blood. Receptors were obtained from a woman older than 75 with acute or convalescent COVID-19.

J is TRBJ2-3 and V is TRBV7-9; 7 bases match TRBD2. J lost 5 bases, V lost 4 bases, and 9 bases had no gene match. In germline, CDR1 is SEHNR, CDR2 FQNEAQ (reference sequence). This CDR3 has 15 residues. The CDR3: CASSSAGWEGDTQYF. CDR3 DNA: TGTGCCAGCAGCTCCGCGGGGTGGGAGGGAGATACGCAGTATTTT.

This chain links TRBV3-1 (or the pseudogene TRBV3-2) with TRBJ2-7, with D maybe TRBD1 (6 bases). This CDR3 has 15 amino acids. Germline loops: CDR1 LGHDT, CDR2 YNNKEL (reference sequence). V shed 0 bases and J shed 7 bases, with 16 bases lying between them. As DNA, the CDR3 is TGTGCCAGCAGCCAAGACGCAGCAGGGGTAAGGGAGCAGTACTTC. Its protein is CASSQDAAGVREQYF.

The chain uses TRBV4-2 and TRBJ1-4, with 10 bases fitting TRBD1. With 1 base clipped from V and 0 bases from J, the junction kept 5 bases outside the gene matches. The CDR3 is 18 amino acids. The V gene's germline CDR1 is LGHNA and CDR2 YNFKEQ. CDR3 DNA: TGTGCCAGCAGCCAAGTTTCTGGACAGGGGGCAACTAATGAAAAACTGTTTTTT. This gives the protein CASSQVSGQGATNEKLFF.

This chain joins TRBV28 and TRBJ2-1; 7 bases line up with TRBD2. V gave up 3 bases and J gave up 10 bases; unmatched junction bases: 9. This CDR3 region has 14 residues. CDR1 is MDHEN and CDR2 is SYDVKM in the germline V gene. This CDR3 reads CASSFRTGGNEQFF. CDR3 nucleotide sequence: TGTGCCAGCAGTTTTAGGACGGGAGGAAACGAGCAGTTCTTC. Looking up the rest from reference TRBV28 and TRBJ2-1 gives the full variable domain: DVKVTQSSRYLVKRTGEKVFLECVQDMDHENMFWYRQDPGLGLRLIYFSYDVKMKEKGDIPEGYSVSREKKERFSLILESASTNQTSMYLCASSFRTGGNEQFFGPGTRLTVL.

The rearrangement joins TRBV5-4 to TRBJ2-3; 14 bases agree with TRBD2. Trimming cost V 4 bases and J 0 bases; bases outside gene matches: 4. The CDR3 has 17 residues. Per germline, CDR1 SGHNT and CDR2 YYREEE (reference sequence). The CDR3 sequence is CASSTGLAGGSTDTQYF. DNA for the CDR3: TGTGCCAGCAGCACCGGACTAGCGGGGGGTAGCACAGATACGCAGTATTTT.

Worth noting for this clone: A read error may produce the germline difference seen at one junction end. The V call is TRBV9, the J call TRBJ1-1, with 7 nucleotides matching TRBD1. This CDR3 comprises 14 residues. CDR1 SGDLS and CDR2 YYNGEE come from the germline V gene. The CDR3: CASSAIQGNAEAFF. In nucleotides, the CDR3 is TGTGCCAGCAGCGCGATACAGGGGAACGCTGAAGCTTTCTTT.

The V call is TRBV7-5, the J call TRBJ1-3; TRBD1 was called by the table and not checked on the DNA. TRBV7-5 is a pseudogene. The CDR3 consists of 11 residues. The CDR3 loop reads CVRSKGTGAYF. DNA for the CDR3: TGTGTCAGAAGCAAAGGGACAGGTGCCTATTTT.

The sample holds one count of this clone. The J gene is TRBJ2-2, the V gene TRBV3-1 (or the pseudogene TRBV3-2), with no clear D. The CDR3 totals 12 residues. V shed 6 bases and J shed 6 bases, with 8 bases lying between them. Germline V gene sequence: CDR1 LGHDT, CDR2 YNNKEL (reference sequence). In DNA, the CDR3 is TGTGCCAGCAGTTCTAAGTCCGGGGAGCTGTTTTTT. It is translated as CASSSKSGELFF.

The chain couples TRBV19 to TRBJ1-1; D is unclear. The CDR3 spans 15 residues. CDR1 is LNHDA and CDR2 is SQIVND in the germline V gene (reference sequence). V gave up 4 bases and J gave up 0 bases, with 12 bases separating them. CDR3 region: CASSTTRGLNTEAFF. DNA for the CDR3: TGTGCCAGTAGTACGACGCGCGGCCTGAACACTGAAGCTTTCTTT.

The V call is TRBV5-5, the J call TRBJ2-3, with 7 nucleotides matching TRBD1. CDR3 length: 14 residues. Looked up from germline, CDR1 is SGHKS and CDR2 is YYEKEE (reference sequence). Unmatched junction bases numbered 1, after V lost 3 bases and J lost 0 bases. The CDR3 reads CASSWDRSTDTQYF. The CDR3 nucleotides read TGTGCCAGCAGCTGGGACAGAAGCACAGATACGCAGTATTTT. The full variable domain, with the rest looked up from reference TRBV5-5 and TRBJ2-3, is DAGVTQSPTHLIKTRGQQVTLRCSPISGHKSVSWYQQVLGQGPQFIFQYYEKEERGRGNFPDRFSARQFPNYSSELNVNALLLGDSALYLCASSWDRSTDTQYFGPGTRLTVL.

Regarding this clone: The same CDR3 also results from other DNA sequences found in this sample. This rearrangement joins TRBV18 to TRBJ1-4; TRBD1 agrees at 7 bases. The CDR3 is 14 residues long. Per the germline V gene, CDR1 is KGHSH and CDR2 is LQKENI. The V segment lost 3 bases and the J segment 5 bases; nucleotides outside the gene matches: 3. CDR3 sequence: CASSPTGQNEKLFF. In DNA, the CDR3 is TGTGCCAGCTCACCGACAGGGCAGAATGAAAAACTGTTTTTT.

V usage is TRBV7-3 and J usage is TRBJ2-1; the match to TRBD2 covers 7 bases. Looked up from germline, CDR1 is SGHTA and CDR2 is FQGTGA. V shed 5 bases, J shed 5 bases, and the junction held 9 bases outside the gene matches. This CDR3 spans 15 amino acids. The CDR3 DNA sequence: TGTGCCAGCAGCCGCGCCCGGCTAGCGGACAATGAGCAGTTCTTC. Protein sequence: CASSRARLADNEQFF.

The chain recombines TRBV29-1 with TRBJ1-1; TRBD1 is a possible D gene (6 bases). V lost 6 bases and J lost 2, with 16 bases in between. The CDR3 has 14 amino acids. Looked up from germline, CDR1 is SQVTM and CDR2 is ANQGSEA. The CDR3 bases are TGCAGCGTGCGGACCGGGACATCTAACACTGAAGCTTTCTTT. Translated: CSVRTGTSNTEAFF.

The chain uses TRBV5-5 and TRBJ2-7; D possibly corresponds to TRBD2 (5 bases). Deletions cut 1 base from V and 2 bases from J, with 7 bases between. The CDR3 loop spans 13 amino acids. Germline values: CDR1 SGHKS, CDR2 YYEKEE (reference sequence). DNA for the CDR3: TGTGCCAGCAGCTTGCTCGGGGCCTACGAGCAGTACTTC. This gives the protein CASSLLGAYEQYF.

The V call is TRBV7-8, the J call TRBJ2-3, with 7 positions matching TRBD1. V lost 5 bases, J lost 5 bases, and 10 bases stayed unmatched. In germline, CDR1 is SGHVS, CDR2 FQNEAQ. The CDR3 length is 15 residues. The CDR3 nucleotides are TGTGCCAGCAGCCCAACAGGGGTATCACAAGATACGCAGTATTTT. Translating gives CASSPTGVSQDTQYF.

This chain connects TRBV6-5 to TRBJ1-1, with D maybe TRBD1 (5 bases). CDR3 length: 11 amino acids. Trimming stripped 8 bases from V and 7 bases from J, with 11 bases between. Germline V gene data show CDR1 as MNHEY and CDR2 as SVGAGI. CDR3 sequence: CASLYRREAFF. In DNA, the CDR3 is TGTGCCAGCCTATACAGGCGTGAAGCTTTCTTT.

The chain has TRBV18 and TRBJ2-1; 12 nucleotides match TRBD2. The CDR3 is 16 residues long. Trimming cost V 5 bases and J 5 bases; bases outside gene matches: 7. Germline V CDR1 and CDR2: KGHSH, LQKENI. The CDR3 here is CASSILAGGPHNEQFF. The CDR3 DNA reads TGTGCCAGCTCAATCCTAGCGGGGGGGCCTCACAATGAGCAGTTCTTC.

The chain uses TRBV19 and TRBJ2-3, with 9 bases fitting TRBD1. With 3 bases clipped from V and 6 bases from J, the junction kept 7 bases outside the gene matches. In germline, CDR1 is LNHDA, CDR2 SQIVND (reference sequence). The CDR3 consists of 15 residues. The CDR3 sequence: CASSIGGQGGDTQYF. CDR3 coding DNA: TGTGCCAGTAGTATTGGGGGACAGGGTGGGGATACGCAGTATTTT.

The chain employs TRBV6-2 or TRBV6-3 and TRBJ1-5, with D possibly TRBD1 on 6 matching bases. Trimming shortened V by 5 bases and J by 3 bases, and 11 bases separated the two germline ends. The germline V gene encodes CDR1 MNHEY and CDR2 SVGEGT. This CDR3 has 14 amino acids. The CDR3 loop reads CASSRQVDNQPQHF. DNA of the CDR3: TGTGCCAGCAGTCGACAGGTTGACAATCAGCCCCAGCATTTT.

The chain carries TRBV6-6 and TRBJ2-3, with 10 bases lining up with TRBD2. The CDR3 length is 14 residues. Germline-derived CDR1 and CDR2 are MNHNY and SVGAGI (reference sequence). J lost 3 bases, V lost 7 bases, and 4 bases had no gene match. CDR3 in DNA: TGTGCCAGCACCGTACTAGCGGGAACAGATACGCAGTATTTT. Protein product: CASTVLAGTDTQYF.

The J gene is TRBJ2-2, the V gene TRBV3-1 (or the pseudogene TRBV3-2); no firm D call. Germline lookup yields CDR1 LGHDT and CDR2 YNNKEL (reference sequence). The ends were cut back, 2 bases at V and 4 bases at J, with 5 bases in the middle. The CDR3 covers 13 residues. As DNA, the CDR3 is TGTGCCAGCAGCCAAAGACTCACCGGGGAGCTGTTTTTT. Translation gives CASSQRLTGELFF.